The sample holds many counts of the clone carrying this T cell receptor beta chain. Its antigen is undetermined. The data belong to a study of identical twins. Study outcomes and limitations: Models came in too low on out-of-frame TCR alpha sharing in monozygotic twins.

TCRdb used MiXCR to reprocess the 5' RACE reads, holding one entry per CDR3 protein. The sample records 150,000 or so distinct CDR3 sequences, under 4.5% being singletons. Germline CDR1 and CDR2: MDHEN and SYDVKM. The ends lost 8 bases at V and 0 bases at J; junction bases unmatched: 7. CDR3 size: 14 residues. This rearrangement joins TRBV28 to TRBJ2-7; the match to TRBD2 covers 7 bases. Sequencing used memory T cells sorted from blood. This TCR was sampled from a young man in good health. The CDR3 reads CASRAGAYSYEQYF. Written as DNA, the CDR3 is TGTGCCAGCCGGGCGGGAGCGTACTCCTACGAGCAGTACTTC.